This T cell receptor (beta chain) was retrieved from a study of cytomegalovirus exposure and HLA in healthy donors. Worth noting for this clone: Its target is not known.

This CDR3 region has 15 residues. Germline trimming cut 3 bases from V and 8 bases from J; bases unmatched to any gene: 9. The germline gives CDR1 SGHRS, CDR2 YFSETQ. General study results and limits: Both high specificity and high sensitivity reportedly marked the classifier's diagnosis of cytomegalovirus status. In a later analysis, most CMV-associated TCR beta chains appeared HLA-restricted.

The study ran its PCR with 60 Vbeta and 13 Jbeta primers. The table came from immunoSEQ multiplex PCR; TCRdb's copy has only in-frame clones and leaves some out. The sample shows some 130,000 clones, 60% to 85% of them seen only once. Sequencing input: PBMCs. The chain employs TRBV5-1 and TRBJ2-1; 9 bases are shared with TRBD1. The receptor's source is a man between 18 and 35 years old in good health and CMV-seronegative. The CDR3 nucleotides are TGCGCCAGCAGCTCCGATGGACAGGGGTACGATGAGCAGTTCTTC. Residues: CASSSDGQGYDEQFF.